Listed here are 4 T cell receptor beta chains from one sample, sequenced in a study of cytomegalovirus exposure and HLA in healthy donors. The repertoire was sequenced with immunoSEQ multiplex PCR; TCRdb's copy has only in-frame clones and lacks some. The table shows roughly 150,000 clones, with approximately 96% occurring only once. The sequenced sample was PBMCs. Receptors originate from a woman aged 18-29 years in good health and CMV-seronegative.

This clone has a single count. CDR3 bases: TGCAGCGGGGACACCAAGAACACTGAAGCTTTCTTT. Its protein product is CSGDTKNTEAFF. V and J are TRBV29-1 and TRBJ1-1, with D possibly TRBD1 on 6 matching bases. The CDR3 has 12 amino acids. Germline loops: CDR1 SQVTM, CDR2 ANQGSEA. V lost 7 bases to trimming and J lost 1 base, with 10 bases between them.

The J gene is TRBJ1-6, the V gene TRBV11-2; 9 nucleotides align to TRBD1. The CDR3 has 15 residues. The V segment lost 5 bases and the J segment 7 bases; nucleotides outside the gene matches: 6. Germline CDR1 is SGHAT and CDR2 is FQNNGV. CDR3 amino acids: CASSPGTGSNSPLHF. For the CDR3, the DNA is TGTGCCAGCAGCCCGGGGACAGGGAGCAATTCACCCCTCCACTTT.

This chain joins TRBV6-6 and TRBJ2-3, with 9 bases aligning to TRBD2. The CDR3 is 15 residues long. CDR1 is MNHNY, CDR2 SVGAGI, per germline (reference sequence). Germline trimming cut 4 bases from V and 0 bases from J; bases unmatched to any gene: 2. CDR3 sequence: CASSSSGDSTDTQYF. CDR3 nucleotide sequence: TGTGCCAGCAGTTCTAGCGGGGATAGCACAGATACGCAGTATTTT.

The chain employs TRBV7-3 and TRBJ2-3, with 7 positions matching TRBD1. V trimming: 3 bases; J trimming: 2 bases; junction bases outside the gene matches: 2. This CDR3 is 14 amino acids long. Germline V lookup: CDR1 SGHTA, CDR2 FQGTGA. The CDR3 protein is CASSFTGVTDTQYF. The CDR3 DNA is TGTGCCAGCAGCTTTACAGGGGTCACAGATACGCAGTATTTT.